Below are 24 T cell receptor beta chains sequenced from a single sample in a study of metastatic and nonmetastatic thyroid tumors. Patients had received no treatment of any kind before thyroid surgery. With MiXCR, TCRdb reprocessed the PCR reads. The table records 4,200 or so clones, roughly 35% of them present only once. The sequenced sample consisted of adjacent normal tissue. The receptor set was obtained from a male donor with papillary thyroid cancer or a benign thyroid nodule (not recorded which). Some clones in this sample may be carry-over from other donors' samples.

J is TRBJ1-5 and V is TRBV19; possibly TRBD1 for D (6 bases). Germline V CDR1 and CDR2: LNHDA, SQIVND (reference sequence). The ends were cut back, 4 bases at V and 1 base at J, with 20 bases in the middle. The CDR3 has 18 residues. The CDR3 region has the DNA TGTGCCAGTAGTAACAGGGTGGTAATTAGCGGAAGCAATCAGCCCCAGCATTTT. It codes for CASSNRVVISGSNQPQHF.

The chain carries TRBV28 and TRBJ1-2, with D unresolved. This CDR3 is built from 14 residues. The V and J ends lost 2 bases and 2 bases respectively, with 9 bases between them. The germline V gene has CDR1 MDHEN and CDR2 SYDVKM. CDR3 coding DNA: TGTGCCAGCAGTTTACGACCGATGAACTATGGCTACACCTTC. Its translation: CASSLRPMNYGYTF.

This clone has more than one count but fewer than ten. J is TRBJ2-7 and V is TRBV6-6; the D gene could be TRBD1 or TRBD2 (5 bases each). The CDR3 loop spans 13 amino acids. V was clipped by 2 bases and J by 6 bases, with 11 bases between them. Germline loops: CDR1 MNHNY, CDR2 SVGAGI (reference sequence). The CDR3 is CASSYDRGPEQYV. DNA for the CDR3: TGTGCCAGCAGTTACGATCGGGGCCCCGAGCAGTACGTC.

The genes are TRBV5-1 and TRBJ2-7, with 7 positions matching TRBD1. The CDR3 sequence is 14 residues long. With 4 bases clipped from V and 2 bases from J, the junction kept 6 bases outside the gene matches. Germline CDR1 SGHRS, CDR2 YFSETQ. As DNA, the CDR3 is TGCGCCAGCAGCCTTGACAGGGCCGCCTACGAGCAGTACTTC. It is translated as CASSLDRAAYEQYF.

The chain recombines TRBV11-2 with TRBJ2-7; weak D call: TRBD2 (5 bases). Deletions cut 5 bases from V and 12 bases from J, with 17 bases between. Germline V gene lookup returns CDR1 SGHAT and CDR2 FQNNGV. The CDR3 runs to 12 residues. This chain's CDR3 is CASSIGVGDPYV. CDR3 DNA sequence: TGTGCCAGCAGCATCGGGGTTGGAGACCCGTACGTC.

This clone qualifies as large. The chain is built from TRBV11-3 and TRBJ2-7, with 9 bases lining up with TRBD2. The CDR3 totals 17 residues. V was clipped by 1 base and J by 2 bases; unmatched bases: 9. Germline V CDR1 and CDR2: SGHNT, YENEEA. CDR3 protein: CASSLVASGTYTYEQYF. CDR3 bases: TGTGCCAGCAGCTTAGTTGCTAGCGGGACCTACACCTACGAGCAGTACTTC.

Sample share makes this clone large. The CDR3 DNA reads as TGTGCCAGCAGTGTAGGGACTGAAGCTTTCTTT. Its protein product is CASSVGTEAFF. The chain has TRBV25-1 and TRBJ1-1; D uncertain. The germline V gene encodes CDR1 MGHDK and CDR2 SYGVNS. Between the trimmed V and J ends, which lost 4 bases and 5 bases, there was a span of 5 bases. The CDR3 runs 11 residues.

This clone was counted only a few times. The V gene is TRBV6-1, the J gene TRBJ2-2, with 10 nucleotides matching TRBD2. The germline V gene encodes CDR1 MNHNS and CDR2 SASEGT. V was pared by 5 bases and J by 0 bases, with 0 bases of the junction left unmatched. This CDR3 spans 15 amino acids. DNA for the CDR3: TGTGCCAGCAGTCTAGCGGGGGCGAACACCGGGGAGCTGTTTTTT. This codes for CASSLAGANTGELFF.

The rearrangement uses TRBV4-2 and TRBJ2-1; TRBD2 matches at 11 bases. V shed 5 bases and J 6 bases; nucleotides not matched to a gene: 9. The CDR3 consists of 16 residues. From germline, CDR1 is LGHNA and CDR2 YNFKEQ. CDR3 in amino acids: CASSNDLAGGINEQFF. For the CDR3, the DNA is TGTGCCAGCAGCAACGACTTAGCGGGAGGGATCAATGAGCAGTTCTTC.

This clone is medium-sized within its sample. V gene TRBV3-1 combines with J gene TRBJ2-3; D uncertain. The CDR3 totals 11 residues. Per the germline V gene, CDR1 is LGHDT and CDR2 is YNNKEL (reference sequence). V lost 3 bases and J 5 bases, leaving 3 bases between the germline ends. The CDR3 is CASSHGDTQYF. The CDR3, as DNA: TGTGCCAGCAGCCATGGAGATACGCAGTATTTT.

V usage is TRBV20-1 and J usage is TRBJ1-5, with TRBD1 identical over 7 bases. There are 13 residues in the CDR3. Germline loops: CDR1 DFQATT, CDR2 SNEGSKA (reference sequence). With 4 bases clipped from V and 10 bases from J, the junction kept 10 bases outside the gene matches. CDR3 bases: TGCAGTGCTATTTCAGGGGGTTTTAGACCCCAGCATTTT. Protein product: CSAISGGFRPQHF.

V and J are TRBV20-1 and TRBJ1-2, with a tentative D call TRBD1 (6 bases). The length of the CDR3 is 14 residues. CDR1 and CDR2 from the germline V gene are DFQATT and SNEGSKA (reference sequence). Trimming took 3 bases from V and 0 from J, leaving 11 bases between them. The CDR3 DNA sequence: TGCAGTGCTAGGGGGACATACGCTAACTATGGCTACACCTTC. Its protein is CSARGTYANYGYTF.

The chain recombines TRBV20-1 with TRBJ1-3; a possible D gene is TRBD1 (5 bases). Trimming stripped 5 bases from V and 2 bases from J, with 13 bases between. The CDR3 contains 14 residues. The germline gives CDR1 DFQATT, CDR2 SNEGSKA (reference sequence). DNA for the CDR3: TGCAGTGCTCCCGGTTTGACAGCTGGAAACACCATATATTTT. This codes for CSAPGLTAGNTIYF.

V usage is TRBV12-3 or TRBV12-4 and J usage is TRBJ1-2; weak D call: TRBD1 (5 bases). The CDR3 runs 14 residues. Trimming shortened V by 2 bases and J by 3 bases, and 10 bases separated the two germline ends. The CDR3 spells CASSLRGRDYGYTF. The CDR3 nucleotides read TGTGCCAGCAGTTTACGGGGGAGGGACTATGGCTACACCTTC.

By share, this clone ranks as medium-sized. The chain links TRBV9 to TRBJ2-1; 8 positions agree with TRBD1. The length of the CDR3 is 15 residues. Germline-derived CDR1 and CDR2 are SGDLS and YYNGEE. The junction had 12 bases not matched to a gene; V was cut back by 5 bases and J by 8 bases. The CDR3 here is CASSETGDGEDEQFF. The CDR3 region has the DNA TGTGCCAGCAGTGAGACAGGGGACGGCGAGGATGAGCAGTTCTTC.

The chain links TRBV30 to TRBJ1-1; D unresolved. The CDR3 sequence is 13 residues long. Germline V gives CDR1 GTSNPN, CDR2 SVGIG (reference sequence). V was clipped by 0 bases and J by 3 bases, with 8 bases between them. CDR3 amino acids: CAWSVGRHTEAFF. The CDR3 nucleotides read TGTGCCTGGAGTGTGGGGAGGCACACTGAAGCTTTCTTT.

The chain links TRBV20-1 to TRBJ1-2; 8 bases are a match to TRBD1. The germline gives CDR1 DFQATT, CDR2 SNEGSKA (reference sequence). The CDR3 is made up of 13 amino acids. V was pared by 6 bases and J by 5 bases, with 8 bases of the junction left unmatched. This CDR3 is CSAMDRAPYGYTF. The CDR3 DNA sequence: TGCAGTGCCATGGACAGGGCCCCTTATGGCTACACCTTC.

Here the CDR3 DNA reads TGTGCCAGCAATCTCATAGCGGGGGGGCAGGAGACCCAGTACTTC. This codes for CASNLIAGGQETQYF. The V and J genes are TRBV6-2 or TRBV6-3 and TRBJ2-5; 11 bases map to TRBD2. The CDR3 runs 15 residues. V dropped 7 bases and J dropped 5; count of bases not matched to a gene: 9. Germline values: CDR1 MNHEY, CDR2 SVGEGT.

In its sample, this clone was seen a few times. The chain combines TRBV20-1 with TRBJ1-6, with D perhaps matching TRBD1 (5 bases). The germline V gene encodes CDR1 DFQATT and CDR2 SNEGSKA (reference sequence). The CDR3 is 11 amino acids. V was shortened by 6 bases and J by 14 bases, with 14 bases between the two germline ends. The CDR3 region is CSAPRAGTLHF. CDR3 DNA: TGCAGTGCGCCCAGGGCTGGGACCCTCCACTTT.

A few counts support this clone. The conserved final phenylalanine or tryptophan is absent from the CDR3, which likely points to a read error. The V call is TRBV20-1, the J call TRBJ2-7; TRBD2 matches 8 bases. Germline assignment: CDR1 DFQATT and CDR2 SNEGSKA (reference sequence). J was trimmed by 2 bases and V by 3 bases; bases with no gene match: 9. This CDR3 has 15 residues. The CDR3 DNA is TGCAGTGCTAGGAGGCCTAGCGGGCAAACCTACGAGCAGTACATC. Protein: CSARRPSGQTYEQYI.

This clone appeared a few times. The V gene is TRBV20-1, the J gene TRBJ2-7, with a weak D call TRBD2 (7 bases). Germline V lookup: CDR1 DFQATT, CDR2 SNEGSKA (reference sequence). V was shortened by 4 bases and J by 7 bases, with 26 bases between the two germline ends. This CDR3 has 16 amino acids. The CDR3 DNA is TGCAGTGCTACAGAGCCTCAGGGAGGGCTAAGGGGGGAGCAGTACTTC. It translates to CSATEPQGGLRGEQYF.

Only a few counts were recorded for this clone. The CDR3 sequence: CASSLGQEWGYTF. The CDR3 nucleotides read TGTGCCAGCAGTTTAGGACAGGAGTGGGGCTACACCTTC. V and J are TRBV27 and TRBJ1-2; 7 positions match TRBD1. The CDR3 spans 13 residues. Germline CDR1 MNHEY, CDR2 SMNVEV (reference sequence). V shed 2 bases and J 8 bases; nucleotides not matched to a gene: 5.

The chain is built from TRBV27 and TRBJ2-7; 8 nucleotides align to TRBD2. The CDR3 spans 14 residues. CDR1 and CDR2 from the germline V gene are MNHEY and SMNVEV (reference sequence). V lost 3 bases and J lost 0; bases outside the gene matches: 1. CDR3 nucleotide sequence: TGTGCCAGCAGTTTGACTAGCGACTCCTACGAGCAGTACTTC. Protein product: CASSLTSDSYEQYF.

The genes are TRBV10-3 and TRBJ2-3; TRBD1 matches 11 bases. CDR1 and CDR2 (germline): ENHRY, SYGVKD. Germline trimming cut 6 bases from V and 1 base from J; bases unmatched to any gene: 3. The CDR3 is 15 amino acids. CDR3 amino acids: CAIREGQGGTDTQYF. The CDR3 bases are TGTGCCATCAGGGAGGGACAGGGGGGCACAGATACGCAGTATTTT.